One sample yielded the 23 T cell receptor beta chains listed below, sequenced in a study of blood T cell repertoires in COVID-19. The table came from immunoSEQ multiplex PCR; TCRdb's copy has only in-frame clones and leaves some out. The sample includes roughly 200,000 clones, approximately 81% of them seen just once. Sample: PBMCs or T cells enriched from blood (not recorded which). The source of these receptors is a man aged 40-49 years who had recovered from COVID-19.

The rearrangement joins TRBV5-8 to TRBJ1-5; 7 bases map to TRBD1. J gave up 7 bases and V 4 bases, and 8 bases lay outside the gene matches. The CDR3 has 14 amino acids. Germline V gives CDR1 SGHTS, CDR2 YDEGEE. This CDR3 is CASSTGTAHQPQHF. In DNA, the CDR3 is TGTGCCAGCAGCACCGGGACAGCGCACCAGCCCCAGCATTTT.

This clone came up a few times. The CDR3 reads CASSYVDSPGQPFSSYEQYF. The CDR3 bases are TGTGCCAGCAGCTACGTGGATAGTCCGGGACAACCCTTCAGCTCCTACGAGCAGTACTTC. This chain links TRBV6-6 with TRBJ2-7; D may be TRBD1 (6 bases). V gave up 6 bases and J gave up 0 bases, with 30 bases separating them. The CDR3 has 20 residues. Germline V gives CDR1 MNHNY, CDR2 SVGAGI (reference sequence).

This clone showed up just a few times. V and J are TRBV4-3 and TRBJ2-7; tentative D call: TRBD2 (6 bases). Germline V lookup: CDR1 LGHNA, CDR2 YSLEER. The CDR3 sequence is 15 residues long. V was trimmed by 2 bases and J by 5 bases, leaving 16 bases between them. CDR3 bases: TGCGCCAGCAGCCAAACACGGGAGTCTCACGACGAGCAGTACTTC. Amino acids: CASSQTRESHDEQYF.

This clone came up a few times. The J gene is TRBJ1-2, the V gene TRBV29-1; the D is unclear. V lost 1 base to trimming and J lost 2 bases, with 5 bases between them. The germline V gene has CDR1 SQVTM and CDR2 ANQGSEA. The CDR3 loop spans 12 amino acids. CDR3: CSVEAENYGYTF. The CDR3 DNA is TGCAGCGTTGAAGCGGAGAACTATGGCTACACCTTC.

The CDR3 region has the DNA TGTGCCAGCAGTCTGACAGGGGCTTTGAACACTGAAGCTTTCTTT. Translated: CASSLTGALNTEAFF. The rearrangement links TRBV6-5 to TRBJ1-1; 8 nucleotides agree with TRBD1. Germline CDR1 MNHEY, CDR2 SVGAGI. V shed 5 bases, J shed 0 bases, and the junction held 5 bases outside the gene matches. The CDR3 is 15 residues long.

V gene TRBV30 combines with J gene TRBJ2-6, with 10 nucleotides matching TRBD2. Germline lookup yields CDR1 GTSNPN and CDR2 SVGIG (reference sequence). CDR3 length equals 14 residues. Trimming took 3 bases from V and 13 from J; bases not matched to a gene: 9. CDR3 amino acids: CAWRQPGLARVLTF. In DNA, the CDR3 is TGTGCCTGGAGACAGCCGGGACTAGCGAGGGTCCTGACTTTC. Full variable domain (remainder filled in from reference TRBV30 and TRBJ2-6): SQTIHQWPATLVQPVGSPLSLECTVEGTSNPNLYWYRQAAGRGLQLLFYSVGIGQISSEVPQNLSASRPQDRQFILSSKKLLLSDSGFYLCAWRQPGLARVLTFGAGSRLTVL.

The V and J genes are TRBV4-1 and TRBJ2-7; 8 positions agree with TRBD1. The CDR3 runs to 13 residues. After removal of 5 bases from V and 3 bases from J, the junction contained 3 bases not matched to a gene. Looked up from germline, CDR1 is MGHRA and CDR2 is YSYEKL. As DNA, the CDR3 is TGCGCCAGCAGCGTCACAGGGGGCTACGAGCAGTACTTC. Translation: CASSVTGGYEQYF.

The rearrangement uses TRBV2 and TRBJ2-7, with 8 positions matching TRBD1. Trimming took 0 bases from V and 6 from J; bases not matched to a gene: 4. The germline gives CDR1 SNHLY, CDR2 FYNNEI. The CDR3 consists of 14 residues. CDR3: CASSEADRGVEQYF. The CDR3 DNA reads TGTGCCAGCAGTGAAGCTGACAGGGGAGTCGAGCAGTACTTC. Full variable domain (missing parts from reference TRBV2 and TRBJ2-7): EPEVTQTPSHQVTQMGQEVILRCVPISNHLYFYWYRQILGQKVEFLVSFYNNEISEKSEIFDDQFSVERPDGSNFTLKIRSTKLEDSAMYFCASSEADRGVEQYFGPGTRLTVT.

Only a few counts were recorded for this clone. The V call is TRBV3-1 (or the pseudogene TRBV3-2), the J call TRBJ1-2; D not certain. The CDR3 is 13 amino acids. Germline loops: CDR1 LGHDT, CDR2 YNNKEL (reference sequence). V lost 2 bases and J lost 3, with 7 bases in between. Written as DNA, the CDR3 is TGTGCCAGCAGCCAAAACAGCTACTATGGCTACACCTTC. It encodes CASSQNSYYGYTF.

This clone was found once. The V call is TRBV10-3, the J call TRBJ2-5; TRBD2 matches 11 bases. Trimming cost V 2 bases and J 1 base; bases outside gene matches: 0. CDR1 is ENHRY and CDR2 is SYGVKD in the germline V gene. This CDR3 has 15 amino acids. The CDR3, as DNA: TGTGCCATCAGTGAGGGGACTAGCGGCCAAGAGACCCAGTACTTC. The encoded protein is CAISEGTSGQETQYF.

V gene TRBV27 combines with J gene TRBJ2-3, with D possibly TRBD2 on 5 matching bases. V lost 7 bases, J lost 0 bases, and 14 bases lay in between. The germline gives CDR1 MNHEY, CDR2 SMNVEV (reference sequence). The CDR3 is 15 residues long. The CDR3 DNA follows: TGTGCCAGCAACCCACTAGGCGGTAGCACAGATACGCAGTATTTT. This sequence encodes CASNPLGGSTDTQYF.

The genes are TRBV19 and TRBJ2-2; possibly TRBD2 for D (6 bases). Germline-derived CDR1 and CDR2 are LNHDA and SQIVND (reference sequence). This CDR3 is built from 12 residues. The V end lost 7 bases, the J end lost 5 bases, and 8 bases lay between the germline ends. The CDR3 DNA follows: TGTGCCAGTACGGGGAGGACCGGGGAGCTGTTTTTT. It specifies CASTGRTGELFF.

The chain couples TRBV5-1 to TRBJ1-2; maybe TRBD1 (6 bases). V was cut by 1 base and J by 1 base, with 11 bases left in between. Germline-derived CDR1 and CDR2 are SGHRS and YFSETQ. This CDR3 spans 15 amino acids. CDR3 sequence: CASSLSGGGNYGYTF. As DNA, the CDR3 is TGCGCCAGCAGCTTGTCGGGAGGGGGTAACTATGGCTACACCTTC.

The V gene is TRBV19, the J gene TRBJ1-5; D not resolved. V lost 4 bases and J lost 6, with 10 bases in between. Germline CDR1 LNHDA, CDR2 SQIVND (reference sequence). The CDR3 sequence is 13 residues long. CDR3 sequence reads: CASSTGLIQPQHF. The CDR3 DNA is TGTGCCAGTAGTACAGGACTGATTCAGCCCCAGCATTTT.

The chain recombines TRBV27 with TRBJ2-1; 12 nucleotides match TRBD2. The CDR3 consists of 16 residues. V shed 5 bases, J shed 6 bases, and the junction held 8 bases outside the gene matches. The germline V gene has CDR1 MNHEY and CDR2 SMNVEV (reference sequence). Here the CDR3 reads CASSREGLAGLNEQFF. CDR3 sequence (DNA): TGTGCCAGCAGTCGAGAAGGACTAGCGGGACTCAATGAGCAGTTCTTC.

This clone was observed a single time. The V call is TRBV3-1 (or the pseudogene TRBV3-2), the J call TRBJ2-7; 12 bases align to TRBD2. CDR3 length: 17 residues. The junction had 11 bases not matched to a gene; V was cut back by 2 bases and J by 6 bases. Germline loops: CDR1 LGHDT, CDR2 YNNKEL (reference sequence). CDR3 residues: CASSQRQLAGGPSEQYF. In DNA form, the CDR3 reads TGTGCCAGCAGCCAAAGGCAGCTAGCGGGAGGGCCGAGCGAGCAGTACTTC.

This rearrangement joins TRBV5-1 to TRBJ2-7; D might be TRBD1 (6 bases). Germline CDR1 is SGHRS and CDR2 is YFSETQ. V was pared by 2 bases and J by 0 bases, with 12 bases between. CDR3 length equals 15 residues. Here the CDR3 DNA reads TGCGCCAGCAGCTTCCACAGGGTGAGCTCCTACGAGCAGTACTTC. It codes for CASSFHRVSSYEQYF.

The J gene is TRBJ1-4, the V gene TRBV12-3 or TRBV12-4; D gene unclear. Trimming removed 3 bases from V and 16 bases from J, with 15 bases in between. The CDR3 sequence is 12 residues long. CDR3 sequence: CASSLYPHRAFF. The CDR3 nucleotides read TGTGCCAGCAGTTTGTACCCGCACAGAGCGTTTTTT.

V is TRBV25-1 and J is TRBJ1-2; 11 positions match TRBD1. CDR3 length: 14 amino acids. V lost 6 bases to trimming and J lost 5 bases; unmatched junction nucleotides: 5. CDR1 and CDR2 (germline): MGHDK, SYGVNS. The CDR3 loop is CASRGQGERYGYTF. CDR3 nucleotides: TGTGCCAGCAGGGGACAGGGGGAAAGGTATGGCTACACCTTC.

V and J are TRBV11-3 and TRBJ1-1; D call uncertain. Germline values: CDR1 SGHNT, CDR2 YENEEA. V was shortened by 3 bases and J by 4 bases, with 3 bases between the two germline ends. The CDR3 runs to 11 residues. In nucleotides, the CDR3 is TGTGCCAGCAGCTTTAGCACTGAAGCTTTCTTT. It yields the protein CASSFSTEAFF.

This chain uses TRBV7-2 with TRBJ1-2; 8 nucleotides line up with TRBD1. The CDR3 has 16 residues. V was pared by 5 bases and J by 1 base, with 9 bases of the junction left unmatched. Germline V CDR1 and CDR2: SGHTA, FQGNSA. Written as DNA, the CDR3 is TGTGCCAGCAGCCCGCGCGACAGGGGAAGTAACTATGGCTACACCTTC. Amino acids: CASSPRDRGSNYGYTF.

This chain connects TRBV20-1 to TRBJ1-2, with 8 bases identical to TRBD1. Trimming at V came to 6 bases and at J to 8 bases, leaving 5 bases not matched to a gene. CDR3 size: 11 residues. CDR1 is DFQATT and CDR2 is SNEGSKA in the germline V gene (reference sequence). CDR3 region: CSAQTGVGYTF. Written as DNA, the CDR3 is TGCAGTGCCCAGACAGGGGTCGGCTACACCTTC.

This clone was recorded only once. V gene TRBV5-1 combines with J gene TRBJ1-1, with D possibly being TRBD1 (5 bases). Trimming took 0 bases from V and 0 from J, leaving 9 bases between them. The CDR3 sequence is 15 residues long. CDR1 is SGHRS, CDR2 YFSETQ, per germline. The CDR3 loop reads CASSLAGGLNTEAFF. CDR3 bases: TGCGCCAGCAGCTTGGCCGGGGGACTGAACACTGAAGCTTTCTTT.